A single sample gave rise to the 24 T cell receptor beta chains below, sequenced in a study of blood T cell repertoires in COVID-19. Sequenced by immunoSEQ multiplex PCR; TCRdb stores in-frame clones only, minus some. Of approximately 100,000 clones listed, roughly 90% are singletons. Specimen: peripheral blood. The source of these receptors is a man aged 60 to 69 with acute or convalescent COVID-19.

Turning to this clone: At one end, the junction sequence differs from germline, possibly due to a read error. The chain links TRBV28 to TRBJ2-7; tentatively, D is TRBD2 (6 bases). This CDR3 region has 12 residues. CDR1 is MDHEN, CDR2 SYDVKM, per germline. The CDR3 region has the DNA TGTGCCAGCAGCCCTCGCCTGGTGGGGACTCACTTC. Protein product: CASSPRLVGTHF.

The chain has TRBV3-1 (or the pseudogene TRBV3-2) and TRBJ2-5, with D tentatively TRBD1 (6 bases). In germline, CDR1 is LGHDT, CDR2 YNNKEL (reference sequence). This CDR3 spans 14 amino acids. Trimming cost V 4 bases and J 2 bases, with 11 bases left between them. CDR3 sequence: CASSRGRGQETQYF. The CDR3 DNA sequence: TGTGCCAGCAGCCGGGGCAGGGGTCAAGAGACCCAGTACTTC.

J is TRBJ2-7 and V is TRBV5-5, with D possibly TRBD1 on 6 matching bases. CDR3 length: 15 residues. Trimming took off 3 bases at V and 4 bases at J, with 17 bases between the two ends. The germline V gene encodes CDR1 SGHKS and CDR2 YYEKEE (reference sequence). The CDR3 DNA is TGTGCCAGCAGCTACCGGGACAACTTATATTACGAGCAGTACGTC. It yields the protein CASSYRDNLYYEQYV.

The rearrangement links TRBV5-4 to TRBJ1-2; 7 bases are a match to TRBD1. The CDR3 has 15 amino acids. Germline V lookup: CDR1 SGHNT, CDR2 YYREEE (reference sequence). V lost 5 bases and J lost 5; bases outside the gene matches: 12. For the CDR3, the DNA is TGTGCCAGCAGATCCGCGGGACAGCGAAAATATGGCTACACCTTC. Translating it yields CASRSAGQRKYGYTF. Full variable domain (outside the CDR3, taken from reference TRBV5-4 and TRBJ1-2): ETGVTQSPTHLIKTRGQQVTLRCSSQSGHNTVSWYQQALGQGPQFIFQYYREEENGRGNFPPRFSGLQFPNYSSELNVNALELDDSALYLCASRSAGQRKYGYTFGSGTRLTVV.

This chain links TRBV2 with TRBJ1-1; 9 bases match TRBD1. The J segment lost 11 bases and the V segment lost 11 bases, leaving 18 bases of the junction unmatched. Per the germline V gene, CDR1 is SNHLY and CDR2 is FYNNEI. This CDR3 spans 14 amino acids. Here the CDR3 DNA reads TGTGCCTCCCGGACAGGGGACGCCCCCGGGGGGGCTTTCTTT. Translation gives CASRTGDAPGGAFF.

This chain links TRBV5-1 with TRBJ2-2; 10 bases match TRBD2. The CDR3 sequence is 15 residues long. Looked up from germline, CDR1 is SGHRS and CDR2 is YFSETQ. J lost 7 bases, V lost 5 bases, and 8 bases had no gene match. As DNA, the CDR3 is TGCGCCAGCAGTTGGACTAGCGGTAGCGGCGGGGAGCTGTTTTTT. Its protein product is CASSWTSGSGGELFF.

The table lists this clone with a few counts. V gene TRBV7-8 combines with J gene TRBJ2-5; D possibly corresponds to TRBD2 (7 bases). V lost 5 bases, J lost 4 bases, and 11 bases lay in between. This CDR3 spans 13 amino acids. Germline values: CDR1 SGHVS, CDR2 FQNEAQ. For the CDR3, the DNA is TGTGCCAGCAGCCGGGGGGCTCGAGAGACCCAGTACTTC. Amino acids: CASSRGARETQYF.

The V and J genes are TRBV5-1 and TRBJ1-1; TRBD1 might be the D (5 bases). The ends were cut back, 0 bases at V and 6 bases at J, with 9 bases in the middle. Germline CDR1 SGHRS, CDR2 YFSETQ. The CDR3 has 13 residues. For the CDR3, the DNA is TGCGCCAGCAGCTTGGAGGGGTCCCCTGAAGCTTTCTTT. It yields the protein CASSLEGSPEAFF.

The chain couples TRBV10-3 to TRBJ1-4, with TRBD1 matching 8 bases. This CDR3 is 15 amino acids long. The ends lost 4 bases at V and 6 bases at J; junction bases unmatched: 7. Germline V gives CDR1 ENHRY, CDR2 SYGVKD. The CDR3 reads CAISAAGGAYEKLFF. CDR3 DNA: TGTGCCATCAGTGCGGCAGGGGGCGCGTATGAAAAACTGTTTTTT.

CDR3 nucleotides: TGTGCCACCAGCCCCGAAGGGGCCGGCAGAACAGATACGCAGTATTTT. It translates to CATSPEGAGRTDTQYF. The chain has TRBV15 and TRBJ2-3, with a possible D match to TRBD1 (5 bases). Germline V gene lookup returns CDR1 LNHNV and CDR2 YYDKDF (reference sequence). This CDR3 comprises 16 residues. Trimming took off 5 bases at V and 3 bases at J, with 18 bases between the two ends.

The V call is TRBV4-1, the J call TRBJ2-1; maybe TRBD2 (6 bases). The V gene's germline CDR1 is MGHRA and CDR2 YSYEKL. The CDR3 is made up of 14 amino acids. Trimming took off 6 bases at V and 7 bases at J, with 16 bases between the two ends. CDR3 loop: CASSITSSGNEQFF. The CDR3 DNA reads TGCGCCAGCAGTATAACTAGCAGTGGAAATGAGCAGTTCTTC.

This clone was seen more than once but under ten times. The chain couples TRBV6-5 to TRBJ2-5; 9 bases are a match to TRBD2. In germline, CDR1 is MNHEY, CDR2 SVGAGI. V gave up 8 bases and J gave up 8 bases; unmatched junction bases: 9. CDR3 length equals 13 residues. The DNA for the CDR3 is TGTGCCAGCGGAAGAGCTAGCGGGACCACCCAGTACTTC. Protein sequence: CASGRASGTTQYF.

The rearrangement links TRBV6-5 to TRBJ1-3, with D unresolved. Germline values: CDR1 MNHEY, CDR2 SVGAGI. V was clipped by 5 bases and J by 2 bases, with 13 bases between them. This CDR3 contains 15 residues. CDR3 bases: TGTGCCAGCAGTCCCCCTTCAGCGGCTGGAAACACCATATATTTT. This encodes CASSPPSAAGNTIYF.

This chain uses TRBV11-3 with TRBJ2-5; TRBD2 matches at 12 bases. Germline V gives CDR1 SGHNT, CDR2 YENEEA. This CDR3 spans 17 amino acids. The trim removed 1 base at V and 1 base at J, leaving 4 bases unmatched. CDR3: CASSLAPGLAGQETQYF. Here the CDR3 DNA reads TGTGCCAGCAGCTTAGCACCGGGACTAGCGGGCCAAGAGACCCAGTACTTC. Drawing the rest from reference TRBV11-3 and TRBJ2-5, the complete variable domain is EAGVVQSPRYKIIEKKQPVAFWCNPISGHNTLYWYLQNLGQGPELLIRYENEEAVDDSQLPKDRFSAERLKGVDSTLKIQPAELGDSAVYLCASSLAPGLAGQETQYFGPGTRLLVL.

The CDR3 sequence is CASSEVQGGRQPQHF. CDR3 nucleotides: TGTGCCAGCAGTGAAGTACAGGGTGGAAGGCAGCCCCAGCATTTT. This rearrangement joins TRBV2 to TRBJ1-5; D may be TRBD1 (6 bases). The CDR3 is made up of 15 amino acids. Germline CDR1 and CDR2: SNHLY and FYNNEI. V shed 1 base and J shed 7 bases, with 14 bases lying between them.

This chain connects TRBV5-6 to TRBJ1-5; a possible D gene is TRBD1 (6 bases). Germline lookup yields CDR1 SGHDT and CDR2 YYEEEE. The V and J ends lost 2 bases and 7 bases respectively, with 19 bases between them. The CDR3 consists of 16 residues. The CDR3: CASSFPWSGAEQPQHF. For the CDR3, the DNA is TGTGCCAGCAGCTTTCCGTGGTCAGGGGCCGAGCAGCCCCAGCATTTT.

The rearrangement links TRBV24-1 to TRBJ1-4; the match to TRBD1 covers 8 bases. The V and J ends lost 4 bases and 8 bases, in that order; junction bases with no gene match: 5. Germline CDR1 and CDR2: KGHDR and SFDVKD. The CDR3 length is 14 residues. The CDR3 sequence: CATSETGAGEKLFF. CDR3 coding DNA: TGTGCCACCAGTGAGACAGGGGCGGGAGAAAAACTGTTTTTT.

This chain uses TRBV24-1 with TRBJ2-1; a weak D match, TRBD2 (5 bases). The ends were cut back, 6 bases at V and 10 bases at J, with 9 bases in the middle. Germline-derived CDR1 and CDR2 are KGHDR and SFDVKD. The CDR3 covers 11 residues. In DNA form, the CDR3 reads TGTGCCACCAGTTTAGCTAGCGAGCAGTTCTTC. It translates to CATSLASEQFF.

The chain has TRBV11-2 and TRBJ1-4; D might be TRBD1 (6 bases). CDR1 and CDR2 from the germline V gene are SGHAT and FQNNGV. The V gene lost 3 bases and the J gene lost 6 bases, with 17 bases spanning the gap. This CDR3 region has 16 residues. The CDR3 loop is CASSFSVTDRYEKLFF. The CDR3 nucleotides read TGTGCCAGCAGCTTCTCAGTTACGGACAGATATGAAAAACTGTTTTTT.

This clone was counted a single time. This chain links TRBV19 with TRBJ1-1; TRBD1 agrees at 8 bases. The trim removed 3 bases at V and 5 bases at J, leaving 2 bases unmatched. Germline V gene lookup returns CDR1 LNHDA and CDR2 SQIVND (reference sequence). This CDR3 region has 13 residues. The CDR3 DNA sequence: TGTGCCAGTAGTATGGACAGGGAAACTGAAGCTTTCTTT. Encoded protein: CASSMDRETEAFF.

The chain is built from TRBV27 and TRBJ1-1; weak D call: TRBD1 (6 bases). Trimming left V 5 bases short and J 2 bases short, with 12 bases between. The V gene's germline CDR1 is MNHEY and CDR2 SMNVEV (reference sequence). CDR3 length: 14 residues. In DNA form, the CDR3 reads TGTGCCAGCAGTCCGTACAGGGCTAACACTGAAGCTTTCTTT. Translation gives CASSPYRANTEAFF.

The rearrangement links TRBV24-1 to TRBJ2-3; 8 nucleotides align to TRBD2. The junction had 6 bases not matched to a gene; V was cut back by 4 bases and J by 4 bases. CDR1 is KGHDR and CDR2 is SFDVKD in the germline V gene. The CDR3 consists of 15 residues. CDR3 amino acids: CATSDSGTRADTQYF. The CDR3 DNA reads as TGTGCCACCAGTGACTCCGGGACTAGGGCAGATACGCAGTATTTT.

The chain links TRBV28 to TRBJ1-5; 8 bases fit TRBD1. This CDR3 has 14 amino acids. CDR1 MDHEN and CDR2 SYDVKM come from the germline V gene. J lost 6 bases, V lost 7 bases, and 8 bases had no gene match. This CDR3 is CASNQGAPPQPQHF. The CDR3 region has the DNA TGTGCCAGCAACCAGGGGGCGCCTCCTCAGCCCCAGCATTTT. Based on the CDR3 plus reference TRBV28 and TRBJ1-5, the full variable domain is DVKVTQSSRYLVKRTGEKVFLECVQDMDHENMFWYRQDPGLGLRLIYFSYDVKMKEKGDIPEGYSVSREKKERFSLILESASTNQTSMYLCASNQGAPPQPQHFGDGTRLSIL.

The genes are TRBV18 and TRBJ1-4, with a possible D match to TRBD1 (5 bases). V shed 6 bases and J shed 0 bases, with 8 bases lying between them. The CDR3 is made up of 14 amino acids. CDR1 is KGHSH, CDR2 LQKENI, per germline. Here the CDR3 reads CASSPGATNEKLFF. The CDR3 region has the DNA TGTGCCAGCTCTCCGGGGGCAACTAATGAAAAACTGTTTTTT.